In this sample, the clone carrying this T cell receptor beta chain turned up a few times. The antigen remains undetermined. What was amplified from RNA transcripts were TCR beta CDR3 regions. HTBI primers drove first-round RT-PCR of the TCR CDR3. TCRdb called the multiplex PCR reads again in MiXCR, with one record for every CDR3 protein. The table lists roughly 500,000 distinct CDR3 sequences, approximately 14% of them singletons, with almost 6% in the top ten. Patients showing uncontrolled infection, other autoimmune disease, pregnancy or lactation were ineligible. In making diagnoses, clinical symptoms, serum thyroxine and TRAb, thyroid ultrasound and orbital computed tomography were all used. From germline, CDR1 is ENHRY and CDR2 SYGVKD. This CDR3 has 12 amino acids. The V gene lost 9 bases and the J gene lost 6 bases, with 11 bases spanning the gap. The data were obtained in a study of T cells in Graves' hyperthyroidism and ophthalmopathy. Study results and caveats: Ophthalmopathy was distinguished from stable hyperthyroidism by 13 V-J signatures. Most thyroid clonotypes expanded above 0.001 appeared in blood too.

The chain is built from TRBV10-3 and TRBJ2-2; TRBD1 is a possible D gene (6 bases). This sequence originates from a woman aged 30 to 39 with Graves' hyperthyroidism that later progressed to Graves' ophthalmopathy. The sample was blood. Written as DNA, the CDR3 is TGTGCCATTTCTGGGGGCGCCGGGGAGCTGTTTTTT. Its translation is CAISGGAGELFF.